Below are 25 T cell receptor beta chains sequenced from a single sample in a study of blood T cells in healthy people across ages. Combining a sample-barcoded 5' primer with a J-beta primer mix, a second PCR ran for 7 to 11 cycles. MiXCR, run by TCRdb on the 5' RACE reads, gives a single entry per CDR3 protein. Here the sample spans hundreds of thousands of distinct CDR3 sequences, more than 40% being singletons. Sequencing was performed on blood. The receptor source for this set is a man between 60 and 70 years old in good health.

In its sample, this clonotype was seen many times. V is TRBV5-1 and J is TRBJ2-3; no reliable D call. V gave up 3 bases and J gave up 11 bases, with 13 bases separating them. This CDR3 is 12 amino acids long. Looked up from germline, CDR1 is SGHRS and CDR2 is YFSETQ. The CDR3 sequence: CASSSQSVEQYF. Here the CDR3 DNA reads TGCGCCAGCAGCTCTCAGTCGGTTGAGCAGTATTTT.

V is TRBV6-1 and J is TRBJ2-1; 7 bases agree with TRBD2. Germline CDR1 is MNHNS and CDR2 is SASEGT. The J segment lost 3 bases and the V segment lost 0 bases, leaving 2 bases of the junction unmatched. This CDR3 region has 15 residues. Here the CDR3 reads CASSEARGVYNEQFF. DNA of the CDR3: TGTGCCAGCAGTGAAGCCCGGGGGGTCTACAATGAGCAGTTCTTC.

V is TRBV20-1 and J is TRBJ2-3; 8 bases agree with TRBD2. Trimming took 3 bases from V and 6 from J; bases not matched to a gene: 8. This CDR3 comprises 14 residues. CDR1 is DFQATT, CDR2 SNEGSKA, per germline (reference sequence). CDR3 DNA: TGCAGTGCTAGGGGAGGTAGCGGGACCGATACGCAGTATTTT. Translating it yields CSARGGSGTDTQYF.

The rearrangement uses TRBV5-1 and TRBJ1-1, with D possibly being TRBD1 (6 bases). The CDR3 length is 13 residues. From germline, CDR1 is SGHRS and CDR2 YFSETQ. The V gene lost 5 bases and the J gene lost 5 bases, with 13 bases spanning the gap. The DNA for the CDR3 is TGCGCCAGCAGTGGTCAGGGGAGGACTGAAGCTTTCTTT. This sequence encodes CASSGQGRTEAFF.

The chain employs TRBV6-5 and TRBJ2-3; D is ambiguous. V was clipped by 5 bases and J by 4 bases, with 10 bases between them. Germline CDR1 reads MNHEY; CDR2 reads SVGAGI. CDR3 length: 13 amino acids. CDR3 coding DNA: TGTGCCAGCAGTCTACCACCGGCAGATACGCAGTATTTT. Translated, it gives CASSLPPADTQYF.

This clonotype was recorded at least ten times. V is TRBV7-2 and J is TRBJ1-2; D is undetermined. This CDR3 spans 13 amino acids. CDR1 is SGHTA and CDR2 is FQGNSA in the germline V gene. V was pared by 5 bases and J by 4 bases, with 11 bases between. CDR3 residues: CASSRPEGYGYTF. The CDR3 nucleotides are TGTGCCAGCAGCCGGCCGGAGGGCTATGGCTACACCTTC.

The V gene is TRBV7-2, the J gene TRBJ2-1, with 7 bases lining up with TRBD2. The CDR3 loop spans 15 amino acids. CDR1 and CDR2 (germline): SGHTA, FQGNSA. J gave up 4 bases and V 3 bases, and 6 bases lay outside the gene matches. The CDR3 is CASSLVGGVYNEQFF. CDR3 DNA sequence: TGTGCCAGCAGCTTGGTGGGGGGGGTATACAATGAGCAGTTCTTC.

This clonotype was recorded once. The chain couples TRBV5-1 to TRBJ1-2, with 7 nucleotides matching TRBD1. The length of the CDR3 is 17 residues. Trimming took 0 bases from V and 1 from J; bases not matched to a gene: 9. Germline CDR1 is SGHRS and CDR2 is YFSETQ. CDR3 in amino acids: CASSLGDRPENNYGYTF. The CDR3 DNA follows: TGCGCCAGCAGCTTGGGGGACAGACCCGAGAATAACTATGGCTACACCTTC. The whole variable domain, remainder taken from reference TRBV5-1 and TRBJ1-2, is KAGVTQTPRYLIKTRGQQVTLSCSPISGHRSVSWYQQTPGQGLQFLFEYFSETQRNKGNFPGRFSGRQFSNSRSEMNVSTLELGDSALYLCASSLGDRPENNYGYTFGSGTRLTVV.

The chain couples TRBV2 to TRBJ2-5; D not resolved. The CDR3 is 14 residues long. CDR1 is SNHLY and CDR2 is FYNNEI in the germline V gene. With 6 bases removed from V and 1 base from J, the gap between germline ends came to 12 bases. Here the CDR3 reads CASRIDSTQETQYF. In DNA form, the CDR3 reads TGTGCCAGCAGGATTGACTCAACCCAAGAGACCCAGTACTTC.

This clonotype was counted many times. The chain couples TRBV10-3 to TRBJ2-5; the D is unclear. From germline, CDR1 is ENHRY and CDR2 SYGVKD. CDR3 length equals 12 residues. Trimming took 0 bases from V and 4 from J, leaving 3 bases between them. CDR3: CAISESGETQYF. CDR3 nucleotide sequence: TGTGCCATCAGTGAGTCGGGAGAGACCCAGTACTTC.

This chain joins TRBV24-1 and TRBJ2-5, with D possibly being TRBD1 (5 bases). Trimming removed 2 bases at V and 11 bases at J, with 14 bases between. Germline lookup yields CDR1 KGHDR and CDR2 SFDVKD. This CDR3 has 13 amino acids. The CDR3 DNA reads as TGTGCCACCAGTGATTCCAGGGTAAAGGAGCAGTACTTC. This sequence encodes CATSDSRVKEQYF.

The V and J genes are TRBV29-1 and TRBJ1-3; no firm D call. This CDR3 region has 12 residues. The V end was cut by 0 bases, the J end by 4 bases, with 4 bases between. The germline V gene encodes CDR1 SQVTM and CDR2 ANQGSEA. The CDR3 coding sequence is TGCAGCGTTGAAGATCGAGGAAACACCATATATTTT. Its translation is CSVEDRGNTIYF. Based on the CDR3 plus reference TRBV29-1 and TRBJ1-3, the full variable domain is SAVISQKPSRDICQRGTSLTIQCQVDSQVTMMFWYRQQPGQSLTLIATANQGSEATYESGFVIDKFPISRPNLTFSTLTVSNMSPEDSSIYLCSVEDRGNTIYFGEGSWLTVV.

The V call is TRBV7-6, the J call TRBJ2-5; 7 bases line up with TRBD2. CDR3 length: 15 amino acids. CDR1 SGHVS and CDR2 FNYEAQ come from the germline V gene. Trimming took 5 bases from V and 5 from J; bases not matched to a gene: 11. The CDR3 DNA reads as TGTGCCAGCAGCCCCGGACTAGGTCTTTGGGAGACCCAGTACTTC. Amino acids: CASSPGLGLWETQYF. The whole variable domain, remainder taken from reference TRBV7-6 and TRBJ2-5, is GAGVSQSPRYKVTKRGQDVALRCDPISGHVSLYWYRQALGQGPEFLTYFNYEAQQDKSGLPNDRFSAERPEGSISTLTIQRTEQRDSAMYRCASSPGLGLWETQYFGPGTRLLVL.

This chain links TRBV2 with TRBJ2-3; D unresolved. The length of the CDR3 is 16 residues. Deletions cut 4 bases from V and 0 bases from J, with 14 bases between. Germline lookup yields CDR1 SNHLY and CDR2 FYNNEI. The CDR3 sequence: CASSVVGISSTDTQYF. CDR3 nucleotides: TGTGCCAGCAGTGTTGTGGGGATCTCTAGCACAGATACGCAGTATTTT.

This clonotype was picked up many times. The CDR3 bases are TGCAATAGCGGGAGCGACAATGAGCAGTTCTTC. Encoded protein: CNSGSDNEQFF. V usage is TRBV20-1 and J usage is TRBJ2-1, with 9 bases matching TRBD2. The CDR3 is 11 amino acids. Germline V CDR1 and CDR2: DFQATT, SNEGSKA (reference sequence).

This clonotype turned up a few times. CDR3 loop: CASSPVPGPSETQYF. The CDR3 DNA sequence: TGTGCCAGCAGCCCGGTTCCGGGACCTTCGGAGACCCAGTACTTC. J is TRBJ2-5 and V is TRBV7-9; tentatively, D is TRBD1 or TRBD2 (5 bases each). V was cut by 5 bases and J by 5 bases, with 18 bases left in between. CDR1 and CDR2 (germline): SEHNR, FQNEAQ (reference sequence). The CDR3 length is 15 residues.

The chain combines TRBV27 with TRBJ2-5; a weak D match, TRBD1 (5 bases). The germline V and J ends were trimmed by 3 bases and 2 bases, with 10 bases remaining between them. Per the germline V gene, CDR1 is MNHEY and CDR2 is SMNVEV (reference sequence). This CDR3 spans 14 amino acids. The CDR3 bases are TGTGCCAGCAGTTTTTTCCAGGGACAAGAGACCCAGTACTTC. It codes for CASSFFQGQETQYF.

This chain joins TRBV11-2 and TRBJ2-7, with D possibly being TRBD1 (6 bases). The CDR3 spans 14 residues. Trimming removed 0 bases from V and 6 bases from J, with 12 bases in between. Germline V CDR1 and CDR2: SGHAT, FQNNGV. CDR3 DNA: TGTGCCAGCAGCTTAGAACAGGGATCAATCGAGCAGTACTTC. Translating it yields CASSLEQGSIEQYF.

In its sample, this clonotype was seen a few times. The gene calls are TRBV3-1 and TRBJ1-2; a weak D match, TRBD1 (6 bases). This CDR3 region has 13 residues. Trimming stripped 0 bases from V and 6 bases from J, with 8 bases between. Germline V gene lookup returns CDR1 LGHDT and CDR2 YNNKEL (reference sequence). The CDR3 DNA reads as TGTGCCAGCAGCCAAGATAAGGGGGATGGCTACACCTTC. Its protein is CASSQDKGDGYTF.

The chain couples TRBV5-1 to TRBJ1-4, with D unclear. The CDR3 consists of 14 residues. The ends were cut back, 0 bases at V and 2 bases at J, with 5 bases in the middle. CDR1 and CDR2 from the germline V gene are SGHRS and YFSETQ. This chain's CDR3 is CASSLDYTNEKLFF. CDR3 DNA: TGCGCCAGCAGCTTGGACTACACTAATGAAAAACTGTTTTTT.

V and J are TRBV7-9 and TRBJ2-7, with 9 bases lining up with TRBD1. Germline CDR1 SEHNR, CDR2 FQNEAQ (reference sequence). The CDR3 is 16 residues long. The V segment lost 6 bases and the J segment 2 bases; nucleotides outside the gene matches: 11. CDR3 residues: CASSTIGDRAPYEQYF. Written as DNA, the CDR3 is TGTGCCAGCAGTACCATTGGGGACAGGGCCCCCTACGAGCAGTACTTC.

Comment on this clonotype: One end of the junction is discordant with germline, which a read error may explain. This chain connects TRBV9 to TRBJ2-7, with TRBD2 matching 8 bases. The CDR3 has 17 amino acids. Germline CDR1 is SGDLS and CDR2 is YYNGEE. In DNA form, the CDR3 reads TGTGCCAGCAGCGTAGCCCCTACCAGCGGGGGTAACTACGAGCGGTACTTC. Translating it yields CASSVAPTSGGNYERYF.

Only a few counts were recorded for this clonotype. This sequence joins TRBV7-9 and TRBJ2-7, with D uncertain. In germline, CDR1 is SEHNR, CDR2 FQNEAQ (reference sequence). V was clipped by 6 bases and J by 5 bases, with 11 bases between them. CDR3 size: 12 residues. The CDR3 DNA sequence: TGTGCCAGCAGATCCCTTGGTGACGAGCAGTACTTC. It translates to CASRSLGDEQYF.

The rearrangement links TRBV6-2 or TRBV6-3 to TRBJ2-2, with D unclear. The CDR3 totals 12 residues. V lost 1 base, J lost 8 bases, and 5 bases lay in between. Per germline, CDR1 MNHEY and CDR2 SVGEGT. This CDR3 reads CASSYFPGELFF. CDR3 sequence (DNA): TGTGCCAGCAGTTACTTCCCGGGGGAGCTGTTTTTT.

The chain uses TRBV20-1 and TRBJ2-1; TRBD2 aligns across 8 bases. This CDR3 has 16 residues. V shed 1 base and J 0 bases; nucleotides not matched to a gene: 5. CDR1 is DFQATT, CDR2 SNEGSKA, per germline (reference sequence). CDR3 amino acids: CSARGTSLSSYNEQFF. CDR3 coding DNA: TGCAGTGCTAGAGGGACTAGCCTAAGCTCCTACAATGAGCAGTTCTTC.